The next 27 T cell receptor beta chains were all read from a single sample in a study of T cell responses to AZD1222 COVID-19 vaccine. Assay used: immunoSEQ multiplex PCR; TCRdb lists only in-frame clones, some missing. The sample shows approximately 150,000 clones, approximately 88% of them seen only once. Sequencing used peripheral blood, obtained on day 0 of AZD1222 vaccination. These receptors were obtained from an adult in good health.

This chain connects TRBV9 to TRBJ2-7; D could derive from TRBD1 or TRBD2 (5 bases each). Germline CDR1 reads SGDLS; CDR2 reads YYNGEE. The V and J ends lost 3 bases and 3 bases respectively, with 13 bases between them. This CDR3 is built from 14 residues. The CDR3 bases are TGTGCCAGCAGCGGAGAGGGGCTTTTCTACGAGCAGTACTTC. The encoded protein is CASSGEGLFYEQYF.

This clone was detected once. V usage is TRBV5-1 and J usage is TRBJ2-5; D not certain. The CDR3 covers 14 residues. In germline, CDR1 is SGHRS, CDR2 YFSETQ. Trimming stripped 0 bases from V and 3 bases from J, with 9 bases between. The CDR3: CASSLAPLEETQYF. In nucleotides, the CDR3 is TGCGCCAGCAGCTTGGCCCCCTTAGAAGAGACCCAGTACTTC. Full variable domain (remainder filled in from reference TRBV5-1 and TRBJ2-5): KAGVTQTPRYLIKTRGQQVTLSCSPISGHRSVSWYQQTPGQGLQFLFEYFSETQRNKGNFPGRFSGRQFSNSRSEMNVSTLELGDSALYLCASSLAPLEETQYFGPGTRLLVL.

The chain couples TRBV5-4 to TRBJ2-5, with D tentatively TRBD2 (6 bases). This CDR3 region has 14 residues. In germline, CDR1 is SGHNT, CDR2 YYREEE (reference sequence). The ends were cut back, 4 bases at V and 3 bases at J, with 13 bases in the middle. For the CDR3, the DNA is TGTGCCAGCAGCCCGGCCGGGGGAGAAGAGACCCAGTACTTC. Protein: CASSPAGGEETQYF.

The chain links TRBV4-3 to TRBJ2-6; D is undetermined. V lost 0 bases and J lost 2, with 5 bases in between. The CDR3 has 15 amino acids. CDR1 LGHNA and CDR2 YSLEER come from the germline V gene. The CDR3 nucleotides read TGCGCCAGCAGCCAAGACCGGACTGGGGCCAACGTCCTGACTTTC. It translates to CASSQDRTGANVLTF.

This chain joins TRBV10-2 and TRBJ2-3; tentatively, D is TRBD2 (6 bases). Trimming took 2 bases from V and 0 from J, leaving 6 bases between them. Per germline, CDR1 WSHSY and CDR2 SAAADI. The CDR3 runs to 14 residues. This CDR3 reads CASSESGSTDTQYF. Written as DNA, the CDR3 is TGCGCCAGCAGTGAGAGCGGGAGCACAGATACGCAGTATTTT.

The chain uses TRBV28 and TRBJ1-5; D is unclear. The CDR3 has 12 amino acids. V was clipped by 5 bases and J by 6 bases, with 8 bases between them. Germline values: CDR1 MDHEN, CDR2 SYDVKM. CDR3: CASSVGIQPQHF. The CDR3 DNA is TGTGCCAGCAGTGTAGGGATTCAGCCCCAGCATTTT.

There are a few counts of this clone. V gene TRBV7-2 combines with J gene TRBJ2-7; TRBD1 aligns across 7 bases. CDR3 length equals 15 residues. Germline-derived CDR1 and CDR2 are SGHTA and FQGNSA. Trimming removed 8 bases from V and 6 bases from J; junction bases left unmatched: 16. CDR3 sequence: CASGSRQGGLREQYF. The CDR3 DNA reads as TGTGCCAGCGGCAGCCGACAGGGTGGTCTCCGCGAGCAGTACTTC.

CDR3 region: CASSIPGLRINNEQFF. The CDR3 DNA is TGTGCCAGTAGTATTCCCGGATTGCGGATAAACAATGAGCAGTTCTTC. V gene TRBV19 combines with J gene TRBJ2-1; no definite D call. Looked up from germline, CDR1 is LNHDA and CDR2 is SQIVND (reference sequence). The CDR3 contains 16 residues. Trimming cost V 3 bases and J 5 bases, with 17 bases left between them.

The J gene is TRBJ2-4, the V gene TRBV5-4; 7 bases are shared with TRBD1. Germline trimming cut 1 base from V and 1 base from J; bases unmatched to any gene: 5. CDR1 SGHNT and CDR2 YYREEE come from the germline V gene (reference sequence). This CDR3 spans 16 amino acids. The CDR3 bases are TGTGCCAGCAGCTTGCAAAGGGGGCATGCCAAAAACATTCAGTACTTC. Protein: CASSLQRGHAKNIQYF.

The chain employs TRBV18 and TRBJ1-2; D perhaps matches TRBD1 (6 bases). There are 15 residues in the CDR3. Germline lookup yields CDR1 KGHSH and CDR2 LQKENI. Trimming took off 3 bases at V and 8 bases at J, with 19 bases between the two ends. CDR3 in DNA: TGTGCCAGCTCACCGGGAACAGGGAATTCGAGAGGCTACACCTTC. It codes for CASSPGTGNSRGYTF. The full variable domain, its missing parts supplied by reference TRBV18 and TRBJ1-2, is NAGVMQNPRHLVRRRGQEARLRCSPMKGHSHVYWYRQLPEEGLKFMVYLQKENIIDESGMPKERFSAEFPKEGPSILRIQQVVRGDSAAYFCASSPGTGNSRGYTFGSGTRLTVV.

The chain has TRBV9 and TRBJ2-7; tentatively, D is TRBD1 (5 bases). The V and J ends lost 0 bases and 7 bases respectively, with 14 bases between them. Germline CDR1 reads SGDLS; CDR2 reads YYNGEE. The length of the CDR3 is 14 residues. CDR3 sequence: CASSVAPGNGEQYF. CDR3 coding DNA: TGTGCCAGCAGCGTAGCCCCAGGGAATGGGGAGCAGTACTTC.

The rearrangement links TRBV4-3 to TRBJ2-3, with no clear D. In germline, CDR1 is LGHNA, CDR2 YSLEER. V gave up 1 base and J gave up 0 bases, with 11 bases separating them. The CDR3 runs to 16 residues. The DNA for the CDR3 is TGCGCCAGCAGCCAAGCCCGAGGCGGCAGCACAGATACGCAGTATTTT. Its translation is CASSQARGGSTDTQYF.

The gene calls are TRBV5-5 and TRBJ1-5; perhaps TRBD1 as D (6 bases). The CDR3 has 15 amino acids. The V gene lost 5 bases and the J gene lost 3 bases, with 15 bases spanning the gap. Per the germline V gene, CDR1 is SGHKS and CDR2 is YYEKEE (reference sequence). The chain's CDR3 is CASRSTGWPNQPQHF. CDR3 DNA: TGTGCCAGCAGATCGACAGGCTGGCCCAATCAGCCCCAGCATTTT.

The rearrangement links TRBV29-1 to TRBJ1-1; D unresolved. This CDR3 has 10 amino acids. V shed 3 bases and J shed 6 bases, with 5 bases lying between them. Germline V gives CDR1 SQVTM, CDR2 ANQGSEA. The CDR3 loop is CSVERPEAFF. The CDR3 DNA reads as TGCAGCGTTGAGCGACCTGAAGCTTTCTTT. Combining the CDR3 with reference TRBV29-1 and TRBJ1-1 gives the whole variable domain SAVISQKPSRDICQRGTSLTIQCQVDSQVTMMFWYRQQPGQSLTLIATANQGSEATYESGFVIDKFPISRPNLTFSTLTVSNMSPEDSSIYLCSVERPEAFFGQGTRLTVV.

The chain joins TRBV11-2 to TRBJ1-2; D uncertain. The CDR3 has 12 amino acids. The germline V and J ends were trimmed by 1 base and 8 bases, with 8 bases remaining between them. CDR1 and CDR2 (germline): SGHAT, FQNNGV. As DNA, the CDR3 is TGTGCCAGCAGCTTAGTTGGGCCCGGCTACACCTTC. Its translation: CASSLVGPGYTF.

This chain joins TRBV2 and TRBJ1-1; TRBD1 might be the D (6 bases). This CDR3 comprises 12 residues. Germline assignment: CDR1 SNHLY and CDR2 FYNNEI. The ends were cut back, 6 bases at V and 8 bases at J, with 13 bases in the middle. The CDR3 is CASSRGQPEAFF. The CDR3 bases are TGTGCCAGCAGCCGAGGACAGCCCGAAGCTTTCTTT. Full variable domain (remainder filled in from reference TRBV2 and TRBJ1-1): EPEVTQTPSHQVTQMGQEVILRCVPISNHLYFYWYRQILGQKVEFLVSFYNNEISEKSEIFDDQFSVERPDGSNFTLKIRSTKLEDSAMYFCASSRGQPEAFFGQGTRLTVV.

The chain recombines TRBV7-2 with TRBJ1-5; no clear D gene. The germline V gene has CDR1 SGHTA and CDR2 FQGNSA. This CDR3 has 14 amino acids. V lost 5 bases and J lost 4, with 12 bases in between. CDR3 residues: CASSPSGGNQPQHF. The CDR3 coding sequence is TGTGCCAGCAGCCCCTCCGGTGGTAATCAGCCCCAGCATTTT.

The J gene is TRBJ2-1, the V gene TRBV19, with D possibly TRBD2 on 5 matching bases. V was pared by 1 base and J by 1 base, with 8 bases between. The CDR3 extends over 15 amino acids. CDR1 and CDR2 from the germline V gene are LNHDA and SQIVND (reference sequence). CDR3 region: CASSIGKRSYNEQFF. In nucleotides, the CDR3 is TGTGCCAGTAGTATAGGTAAGCGGTCCTACAATGAGCAGTTCTTC.

This sequence joins TRBV20-1 and TRBJ2-1; no clear D. Germline-derived CDR1 and CDR2 are DFQATT and SNEGSKA (reference sequence). V was pared by 5 bases and J by 10 bases, with 12 bases between. This CDR3 has 11 amino acids. This CDR3 reads CSASIPREQFF. The CDR3 DNA sequence: TGCAGTGCTTCGATACCTCGGGAGCAGTTCTTC.

The V call is TRBV29-1, the J call TRBJ2-5; TRBD1 agrees at 7 bases. The CDR3 is 12 amino acids. Germline V CDR1 and CDR2: SQVTM, ANQGSEA. V lost 7 bases to trimming and J lost 7 bases; unmatched junction nucleotides: 9. CDR3 amino acids: CSGLRDSGTQYF. For the CDR3, the DNA is TGCAGCGGGCTCCGGGACAGTGGGACCCAGTACTTC. Based on the CDR3 plus reference TRBV29-1 and TRBJ2-5, the full variable domain is SAVISQKPSRDICQRGTSLTIQCQVDSQVTMMFWYRQQPGQSLTLIATANQGSEATYESGFVIDKFPISRPNLTFSTLTVSNMSPEDSSIYLCSGLRDSGTQYFGPGTRLLVL.

The gene calls are TRBV7-8 and TRBJ2-5; D remains unclear. The CDR3 runs 14 residues. V lost 2 bases to trimming and J lost 4 bases, with 11 bases between them. CDR1 SGHVS and CDR2 FQNEAQ come from the germline V gene. CDR3 loop: CASSLSPVGETQYF. In DNA form, the CDR3 reads TGTGCCAGCAGCTTATCGCCGGTCGGAGAGACCCAGTACTTC. The full variable domain, in which reference TRBV7-8 and TRBJ2-5 provide the parts outside the CDR3, is GAGVSQSPRYKVAKRGQDVALRCDPISGHVSLFWYQQALGQGPEFLTYFQNEAQLDKSGLPSDRFFAERPEGSVSTLKIQRTQQEDSAVYLCASSLSPVGETQYFGPGTRLLVL.

The J gene is TRBJ2-7, the V gene TRBV5-4, with 7 bases fitting TRBD2. Germline CDR1 reads SGHNT; CDR2 reads YYREEE (reference sequence). The junction had 9 bases not matched to a gene; V was cut back by 0 bases and J by 6 bases. The CDR3 has 15 amino acids. The CDR3 DNA sequence: TGTGCCAGCAGCTTGGAGGCGGGAGTGGACCGCGAGCAGTACTTC. It translates to CASSLEAGVDREQYF. The full variable domain, its missing parts supplied by reference TRBV5-4 and TRBJ2-7, is ETGVTQSPTHLIKTRGQQVTLRCSSQSGHNTVSWYQQALGQGPQFIFQYYREEENGRGNFPPRFSGLQFPNYSSELNVNALELDDSALYLCASSLEAGVDREQYFGPGTRLTVT.

CDR3 bases: TGTGCCAGCAGGGCCTTTGGAGATCAAGAGACCCAGTACTTC. Its protein is CASRAFGDQETQYF. V and J are TRBV27 and TRBJ2-5; D is unresolved. This CDR3 has 14 residues. V lost 6 bases to trimming and J lost 2 bases, with 13 bases between them. The V gene's germline CDR1 is MNHEY and CDR2 SMNVEV (reference sequence).

The CDR3, as DNA: TGTGCCAGCACCAAAACCCGGGTCAGAGCACGCGCTTTCTTT. It specifies CASTKTRVRARAFF. This sequence joins TRBV11-3 and TRBJ1-1; no definite D call. V lost 7 bases and J lost 11, with 23 bases in between. This CDR3 has 14 amino acids. Germline values: CDR1 SGHNT, CDR2 YENEEA.

The chain employs TRBV6-5 and TRBJ2-3; D is undetermined. Trimming cost V 5 bases and J 6 bases, with 9 bases left between them. The germline V gene encodes CDR1 MNHEY and CDR2 SVGAGI. There are 12 residues in the CDR3. The CDR3 spells CASSPSVDTQYF. CDR3 in DNA: TGTGCCAGCAGTCCGTCGGTCGATACGCAGTATTTT.

The V call is TRBV7-9, the J call TRBJ1-1; D uncertain. The CDR3 sequence is 11 residues long. V shed 1 base and J shed 10 bases, with 7 bases lying between them. Germline CDR1 SEHNR, CDR2 FQNEAQ (reference sequence). The CDR3 sequence: CASSLGEGAFF. CDR3 in DNA: TGTGCCAGCAGCTTAGGCGAGGGAGCTTTCTTT.

The chain is built from TRBV25-1 and TRBJ1-2; D may be TRBD1 (6 bases). This CDR3 is 13 amino acids long. The V and J ends lost 4 bases and 3 bases respectively, with 9 bases between them. Per the germline V gene, CDR1 is MGHDK and CDR2 is SYGVNS. The CDR3 DNA is TGTGCCAGCAGTGGGGACACCTACTATGGCTACACCTTC. The encoded protein is CASSGDTYYGYTF.